Following are 5 T cell receptor beta chains from one sample sequenced in a study of control samples from healthy donors and cancer patients. This table comes from immunoSEQ multiplex PCR, and its TCRdb copy is limited to in-frame clones, with some not included. The table shows about 97,000 clones, with about 92% occurring only once. The specimen was blood. The source is a woman in her late teens or twenties in good health.

This chain uses TRBV6-6 with TRBJ1-1; 11 nucleotides agree with TRBD1. The V gene's germline CDR1 is MNHNY and CDR2 SVGAGI (reference sequence). Trimming removed 6 bases from V and 5 bases from J; junction bases left unmatched: 8. CDR3 length: 15 amino acids. CDR3 in amino acids: CASSPPGQGGTEAFF. CDR3 nucleotide sequence: TGTGCCAGCAGCCCTCCGGGACAGGGGGGAACTGAAGCTTTCTTT.

V gene TRBV4-3 combines with J gene TRBJ1-4; D uncertain. V was clipped by 1 base and J by 6 bases, with 15 bases between them. The V gene's germline CDR1 is LGHNA and CDR2 YSLEER. The CDR3 is made up of 16 amino acids. The CDR3 sequence is CASSQGKWVGDEKLFF. For the CDR3, the DNA is TGCGCCAGCAGCCAAGGGAAATGGGTTGGGGATGAAAAACTGTTTTTT.

The CDR3 bases are TGTGCCAGCAGCGTAGATGGTGGACAGGGAACGCCGAAAAAACTGTTTTTT. This codes for CASSVDGGQGTPKKLFF. The rearrangement links TRBV9 to TRBJ1-4; 8 nucleotides agree with TRBD1. The CDR3 sequence is 17 residues long. Germline CDR1 and CDR2: SGDLS and YYNGEE. The J segment lost 9 bases and the V segment lost 0 bases, leaving 13 bases of the junction unmatched.

This clone appeared a few times. V and J are TRBV6-5 and TRBJ2-7; D remains ambiguous. The CDR3 is 13 residues long. The ends were cut back, 6 bases at V and 5 bases at J, with 14 bases in the middle. The germline CDR1 and CDR2 sequences are MNHEY and SVGAGI. The CDR3 region is CASSRGPFHEQYF. The CDR3 nucleotides read TGTGCCAGCAGCCGCGGCCCCTTCCACGAGCAGTACTTC.

V gene TRBV7-2 combines with J gene TRBJ1-2, with 7 nucleotides matching TRBD1. The CDR3 contains 15 residues. The ends lost 3 bases at V and 2 bases at J; junction bases unmatched: 6. CDR1 is SGHTA and CDR2 is FQGNSA in the germline V gene. Here the CDR3 DNA reads TGTGCCAGCAGCTTGCAGTCAGGGGGGAACTATGGCTACACCTTC. It encodes CASSLQSGGNYGYTF.